This T cell receptor (beta chain) was identified in a study of human CD8 memory T cell subsets. Study outcomes and limitations: Few clonotypes were shared between stem-like memory and precursor exhausted T cells. Precursor exhausted T cells appeared less diverse than stem-like memory T cells according to Chao1 estimates.

This clonotype is called medium-sized based on its frequency. Its specificity is not known. TSTEM referred to stem-like memory CD8+ T cells, which were CCR7+ PD-1- TIGIT-. UMI-labeled 5' RACE was used to make TCR beta libraries. The authors' processing: Every TCR beta library contained from around 2,700 to 18,000 functional CDR3 beta clonotypes. From the 5' RACE reads, TCRdb lists one entry per CDR3 protein and no DNA. TCRdb's processing, not the study's, gives the V and J calls here. This sample's table has some 11,000 distinct CDR3 sequences. The CDR3 contains 17 residues. Germline CDR1 LNHDA, CDR2 SQIVND (reference sequence).

The V and J genes are TRBV19 and TRBJ1-5; TCRdb's D gene call, TRBD1, goes unchecked for lack of DNA. This sequence originates from a human donor in good health. Specimen: CD8+ stem-like memory T cells (TSCM and TCM) sorted from PBMCs. The subset is: stem-like memory CD8 T cells (TSTEM), CCR7+ PD-1- TIGIT-. CDR3: CATGTVPQGGRNQPQHF.